This entry features one TCR beta chain sequence. What it binds is unknown. The data stem from a study of T cell repertoires in cytomegalovirus infection. Across the study: As its CMV epitopes, the study selected recently identified HLA-C-restricted and well-studied HLA-B-restricted targets. TCR beta signatures that were public indicated CMV infection and matching HLA type.

The CDR3 is made up of 13 amino acids. Trimming cost V 8 bases and J 5 bases, with 13 bases left between them. The germline V gene encodes CDR1 SGHTA and CDR2 FQGNSA. TCRdb re-called the reads with MiXCR, one entry per CDR3 protein. The sample yields 350,000 to 400,000 distinct CDR3 sequences, roughly 34% seen once. General observations from the study: The ex vivo response showed dominance by HLA-C-restricted CMV-specific TCR beta clonotypes.

The clonotype comes from a human donor in good health (CMV status not recorded). Some clones in this sample may be carry-over from other donors' samples. Sequenced here: cultured PBMCs, sampled from culture after CMV antigen stimulation. This rearrangement joins TRBV7-2 to TRBJ2-1; D call uncertain. The CDR3 nucleotides read TGTGCCAGCGGTATCCGCAGGAACAATGAGCAGTTCTTC. This codes for CASGIRRNNEQFF.